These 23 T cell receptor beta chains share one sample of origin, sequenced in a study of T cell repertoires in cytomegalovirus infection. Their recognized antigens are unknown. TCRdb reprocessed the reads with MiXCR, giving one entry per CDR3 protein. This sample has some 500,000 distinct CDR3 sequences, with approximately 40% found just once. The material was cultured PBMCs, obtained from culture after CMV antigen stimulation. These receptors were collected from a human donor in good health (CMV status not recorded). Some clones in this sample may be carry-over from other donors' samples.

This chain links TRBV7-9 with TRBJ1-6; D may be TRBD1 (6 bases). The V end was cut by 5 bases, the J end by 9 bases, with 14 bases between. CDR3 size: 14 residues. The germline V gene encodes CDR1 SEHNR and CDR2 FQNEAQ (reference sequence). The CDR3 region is CASSIQGNGSPLHF. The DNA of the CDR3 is TGTGCCAGCAGCATCCAGGGGAACGGTTCACCCCTCCACTTT.

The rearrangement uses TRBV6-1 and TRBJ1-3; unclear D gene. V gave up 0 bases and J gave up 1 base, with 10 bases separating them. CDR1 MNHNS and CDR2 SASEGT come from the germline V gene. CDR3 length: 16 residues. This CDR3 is CASSEALGQSGNTIYF. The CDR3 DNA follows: TGTGCCAGCAGTGAAGCGCTAGGGCAATCTGGAAACACCATATATTTT.

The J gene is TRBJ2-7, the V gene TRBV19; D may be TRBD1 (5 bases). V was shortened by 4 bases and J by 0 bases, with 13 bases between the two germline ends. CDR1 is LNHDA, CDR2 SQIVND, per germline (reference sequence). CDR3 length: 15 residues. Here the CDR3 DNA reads TGTGCCAGTAGTACTCGGACACCGTTCTCCTACGAGCAGTACTTC. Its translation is CASSTRTPFSYEQYF.

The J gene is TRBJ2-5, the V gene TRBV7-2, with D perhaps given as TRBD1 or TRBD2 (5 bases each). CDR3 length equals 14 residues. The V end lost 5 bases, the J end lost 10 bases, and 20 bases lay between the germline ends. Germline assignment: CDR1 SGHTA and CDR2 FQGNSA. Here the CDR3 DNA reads TGTGCCAGCAGCCAAAGGGGAGTTGAGTTTGGCCAGTACTTC. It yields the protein CASSQRGVEFGQYF.

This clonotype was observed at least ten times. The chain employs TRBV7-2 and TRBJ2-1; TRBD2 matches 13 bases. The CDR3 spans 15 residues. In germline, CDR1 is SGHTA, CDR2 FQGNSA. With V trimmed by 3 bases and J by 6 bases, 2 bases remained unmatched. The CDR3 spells CASSLGLAGTNEQFF. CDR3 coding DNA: TGTGCCAGCAGCTTGGGACTAGCGGGGACCAATGAGCAGTTCTTC.

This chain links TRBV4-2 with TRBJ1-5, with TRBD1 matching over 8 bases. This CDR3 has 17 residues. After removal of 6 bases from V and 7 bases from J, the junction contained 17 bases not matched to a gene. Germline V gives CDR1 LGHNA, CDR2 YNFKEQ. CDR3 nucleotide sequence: TGTGCCAGCAGTTTTGCGGCCGACAGGGGAGGATCGCAGCCCCAGCATTTT. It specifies CASSFAADRGGSQPQHF.

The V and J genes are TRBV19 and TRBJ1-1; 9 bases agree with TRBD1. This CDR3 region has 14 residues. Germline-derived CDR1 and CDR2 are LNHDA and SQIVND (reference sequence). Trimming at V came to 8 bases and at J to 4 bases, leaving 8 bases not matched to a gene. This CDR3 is CASQTLTGGTEAFF. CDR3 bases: TGTGCCAGTCAAACATTGACAGGGGGCACTGAAGCTTTCTTT.

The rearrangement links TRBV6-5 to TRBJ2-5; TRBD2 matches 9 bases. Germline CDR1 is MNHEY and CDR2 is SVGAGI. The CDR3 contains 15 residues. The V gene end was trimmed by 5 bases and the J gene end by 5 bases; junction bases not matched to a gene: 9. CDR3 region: CASSPGGGAGETQYF. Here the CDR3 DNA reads TGTGCCAGCAGTCCAGGCGGGGGGGCTGGGGAGACCCAGTACTTC.

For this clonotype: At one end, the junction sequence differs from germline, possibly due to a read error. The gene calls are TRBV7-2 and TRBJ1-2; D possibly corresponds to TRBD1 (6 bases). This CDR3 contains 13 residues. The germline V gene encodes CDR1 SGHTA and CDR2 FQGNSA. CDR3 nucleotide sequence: TGTGCCAGCAGCTTAGTCAGGGTGGCAGGGGCCTACTTC. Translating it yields CASSLVRVAGAYF.

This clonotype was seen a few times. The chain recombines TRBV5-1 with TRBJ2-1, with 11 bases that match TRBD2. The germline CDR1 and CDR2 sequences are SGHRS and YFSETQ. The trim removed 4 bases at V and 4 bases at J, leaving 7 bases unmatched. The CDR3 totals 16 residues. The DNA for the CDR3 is TGCGCCAGCAGCATCCCAACTAGCGGGGGTTACAATGAGCAGTTCTTC. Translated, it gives CASSIPTSGGYNEQFF.

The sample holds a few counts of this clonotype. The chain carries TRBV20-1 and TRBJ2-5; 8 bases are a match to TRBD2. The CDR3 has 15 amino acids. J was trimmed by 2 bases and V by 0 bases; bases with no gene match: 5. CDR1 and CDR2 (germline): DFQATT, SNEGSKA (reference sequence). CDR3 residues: CSARDLQRGQETQYF. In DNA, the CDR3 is TGCAGTGCTAGAGACCTGCAGCGGGGGCAAGAGACCCAGTACTTC.

For the CDR3, the DNA is TGTGCCACCAGCTCTATCGCGATGGGGAATCAGCCCCAGCATTTT. This encodes CATSSIAMGNQPQHF. V usage is TRBV15 and J usage is TRBJ1-5; D remains ambiguous. Germline CDR1 and CDR2: LNHNV and YYDKDF (reference sequence). CDR3 length equals 15 residues. With 5 bases removed from V and 4 bases from J, the gap between germline ends came to 15 bases.

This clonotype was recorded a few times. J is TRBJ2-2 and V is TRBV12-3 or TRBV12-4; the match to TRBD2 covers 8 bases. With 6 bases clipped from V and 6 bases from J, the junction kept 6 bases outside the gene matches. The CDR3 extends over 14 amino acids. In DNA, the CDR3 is TGTGCCAGCAGGGGGACTAGTTTCTCCGGGGAGCTGTTTTTT. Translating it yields CASRGTSFSGELFF.

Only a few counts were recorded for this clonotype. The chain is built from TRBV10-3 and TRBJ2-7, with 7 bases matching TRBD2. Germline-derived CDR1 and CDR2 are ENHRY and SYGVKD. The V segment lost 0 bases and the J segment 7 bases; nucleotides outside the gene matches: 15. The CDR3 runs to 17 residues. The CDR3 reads CAISESTLAGPSLEQYF. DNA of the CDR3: TGTGCCATCAGTGAGTCGACTTTAGCGGGCCCTTCTCTTGAGCAGTACTTC.

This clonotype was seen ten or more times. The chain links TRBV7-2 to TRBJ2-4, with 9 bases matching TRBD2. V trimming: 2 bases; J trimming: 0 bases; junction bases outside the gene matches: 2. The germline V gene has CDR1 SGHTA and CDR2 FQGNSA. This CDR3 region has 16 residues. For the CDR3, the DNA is TGTGCCAGCAGCTTACGAGCGGGGGGAGCCAAAAACATTCAGTACTTC. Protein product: CASSLRAGGAKNIQYF.

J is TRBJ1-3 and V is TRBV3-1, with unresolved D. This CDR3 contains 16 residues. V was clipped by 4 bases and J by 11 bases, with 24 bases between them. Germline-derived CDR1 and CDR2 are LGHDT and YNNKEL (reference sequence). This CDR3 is CASSPFVEYSVYSIYF. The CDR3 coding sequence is TGTGCCAGCAGCCCCTTCGTGGAATATTCCGTTTACTCCATATATTTT. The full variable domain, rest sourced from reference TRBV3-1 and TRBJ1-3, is DTAVSQTPKYLVTQMGNDKSIKCEQNLGHDTMYWYKQDSKKFLKIMFSYNNKELIINETVPNRFSPKSPDKAHLNLHINSLELGDSAVYFCASSPFVEYSVYSIYFGEGSWLTVV.

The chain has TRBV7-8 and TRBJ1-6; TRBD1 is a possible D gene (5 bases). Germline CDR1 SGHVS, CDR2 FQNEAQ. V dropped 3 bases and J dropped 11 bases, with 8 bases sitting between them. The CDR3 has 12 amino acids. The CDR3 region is CASSFAGAPLHF. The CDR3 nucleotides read TGTGCCAGCAGCTTCGCGGGGGCACCCCTCCACTTT.

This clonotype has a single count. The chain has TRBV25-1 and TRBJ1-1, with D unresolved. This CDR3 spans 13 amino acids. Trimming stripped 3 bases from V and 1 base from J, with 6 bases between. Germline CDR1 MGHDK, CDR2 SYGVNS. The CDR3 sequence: CASSETPNTEAFF. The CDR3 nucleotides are TGTGCCAGCAGTGAGACACCGAACACTGAAGCTTTCTTT. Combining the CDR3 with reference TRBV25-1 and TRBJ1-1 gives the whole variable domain EADIYQTPRYLVIGTGKKITLECSQTMGHDKMYWYQQDPGMELHLIHYSYGVNSTEKGDLSSESTVSRIRTEHFPLTLESARPSHTSQYLCASSETPNTEAFFGQGTRLTVV.

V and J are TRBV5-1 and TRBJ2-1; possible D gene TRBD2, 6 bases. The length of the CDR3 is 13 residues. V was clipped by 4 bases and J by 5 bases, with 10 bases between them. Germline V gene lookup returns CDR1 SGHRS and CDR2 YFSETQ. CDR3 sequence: CASSMGLDNEQFF. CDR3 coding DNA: TGCGCCAGCAGCATGGGACTGGACAATGAGCAGTTCTTC.

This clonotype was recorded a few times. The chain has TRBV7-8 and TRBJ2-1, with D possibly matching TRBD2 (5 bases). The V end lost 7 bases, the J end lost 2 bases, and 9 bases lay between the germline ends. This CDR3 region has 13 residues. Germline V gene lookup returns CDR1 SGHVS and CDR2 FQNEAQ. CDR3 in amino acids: CASIEGPYNEQFF. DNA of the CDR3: TGTGCCAGCATAGAGGGCCCCTACAATGAGCAGTTCTTC.

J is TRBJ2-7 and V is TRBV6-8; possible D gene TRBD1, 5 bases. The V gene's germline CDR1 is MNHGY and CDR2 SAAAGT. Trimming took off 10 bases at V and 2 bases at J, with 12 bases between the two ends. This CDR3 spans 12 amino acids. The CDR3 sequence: CATPDITYEQYF. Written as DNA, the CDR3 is TGTGCCACACCGGACATTACCTACGAGCAGTACTTC.

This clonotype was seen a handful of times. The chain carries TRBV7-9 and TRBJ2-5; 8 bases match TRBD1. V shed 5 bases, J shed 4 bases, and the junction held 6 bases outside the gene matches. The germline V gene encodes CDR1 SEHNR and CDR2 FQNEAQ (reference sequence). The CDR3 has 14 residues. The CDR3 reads CASSPTQGGETQYF. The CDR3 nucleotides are TGTGCCAGCAGCCCTACACAGGGGGGAGAGACCCAGTACTTC. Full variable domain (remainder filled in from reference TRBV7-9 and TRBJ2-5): DTGVSQNPRHKITKRGQNVTFRCDPISEHNRLYWYRQTLGQGPEFLTYFQNEAQLEKSRLLSDRFSAERPKGSFSTLEIQRTEQGDSAMYLCASSPTQGGETQYFGPGTRLLVL.

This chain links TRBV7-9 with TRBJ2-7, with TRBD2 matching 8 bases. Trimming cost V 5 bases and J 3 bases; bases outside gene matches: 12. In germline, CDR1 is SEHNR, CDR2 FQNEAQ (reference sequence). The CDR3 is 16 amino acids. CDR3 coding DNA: TGTGCCAGCAGCGGGGGACTGGAGCGGGAGAGCTACGAGCAGTACTTC. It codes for CASSGGLERESYEQYF.